This T cell receptor (beta chain) comes out of a study of blood T cell repertoires in COVID-19. Study context: Sources were T cells, B-cell-depleted T cells, or PBMCs; the material itself was cDNA or gDNA.

Trimming cost V 5 bases and J 4 bases; bases outside gene matches: 14. CDR3 length: 18 residues. Germline V gives CDR1 SGHTA, CDR2 FQGTGA. Original analysis: The authors estimated nucleated cell counts from reference gene primer amplification. The table came from immunoSEQ multiplex PCR; TCRdb's copy has only in-frame clones and leaves some out. V, J and clone size reflect that table, while D and trimming were determined from the DNA. The sample holds roughly 250,000 clones; about 82% are singletons and the top ten take approximately 2.1%. The sequence derives from a woman aged 45 to 65 who had recovered from COVID-19. The sequenced material came from PBMCs or T cells enriched from blood (not recorded which). This chain links TRBV7-3 with TRBJ2-5, with TRBD2 identical over 12 bases. CDR3 coding DNA: TGTGCCAGCAGCGACTCCCGGCTAGCGGGAGGGGGCGGAGAGACCCAGTACTTC. It encodes CASSDSRLAGGGGETQYF.